This passage covers 24 T cell receptor beta chains from one sample sequenced in a study of circulating CD8 cells and anti-PD-1 response in melanoma. From live CD3+CD8+TCRalphabeta+ cells, four PD-1 and/or TIGIT subsets were sorted. TCR libraries were prepared from approximately 15 ng of total RNA with the QIAseq Immune Repertoire TCR panel. Using its own MiXCR run on the reads, TCRdb lists one record per CDR3 protein. The sample contains roughly 410 distinct CDR3 sequences, about 6% of which appear only once. Sample: CD8+ T cells from PBMCs, taken at baseline or after one month of anti-PD-1 therapy (not recorded which). Receptors originate from a human donor with melanoma.

This clonotype is medium-sized (0.01 to 0.1%) by share. The rearrangement uses TRBV7-2 and TRBJ1-4; D uncertain. The germline V gene encodes CDR1 SGHTA and CDR2 FQGNSA. The CDR3 contains 14 residues. V was shortened by 5 bases and J by 3 bases, with 10 bases between the two germline ends. In nucleotides, the CDR3 is TGTGCCAGCAGCCCGATGAAGGCTAATGAAAAACTGTTTTTT. Amino acid sequence: CASSPMKANEKLFF.

As to this clonotype: A single base separates this from a much larger clone, so it may be a read error. The chain couples TRBV27 to TRBJ2-5, with D possibly TRBD1 on 6 matching bases. Germline loops: CDR1 MNHEY, CDR2 SMNVEV (reference sequence). Trimming removed 8 bases at V and 2 bases at J, with 18 bases between. This CDR3 has 15 residues. For the CDR3, the DNA is TGTGCCAGCGGGCGGACCGGGACACGACAAGAGACCCAGTACTTC. Encoded protein: CASGRTGTRQETQYF.

In this sample, this clonotype is large. The J gene is TRBJ2-7, the V gene TRBV20-1; D may be TRBD1 (6 bases). The CDR3 spans 18 residues. In germline, CDR1 is DFQATT, CDR2 SNEGSKA (reference sequence). V was trimmed by 3 bases and J by 0 bases, leaving 24 bases between them. DNA for the CDR3: TGCAGTGCTAGGGGGCTGTTTGGCCAAGGGGGAAGCTCCTACGAGCAGTACTTC. It encodes CSARGLFGQGGSSYEQYF.

By share, this clonotype ranks as medium-sized. The V gene is TRBV27, the J gene TRBJ1-1; 9 bases are a match to TRBD1. The CDR3 contains 11 residues. CDR1 and CDR2 from the germline V gene are MNHEY and SMNVEV (reference sequence). J lost 5 bases, V lost 8 bases, and 0 bases had no gene match. The CDR3 nucleotides are TGTGCCAGCGGACAGGGGACTGAAGCTTTCTTT. As protein: CASGQGTEAFF.

This clonotype ranks as large. The CDR3 DNA reads as TGTGCCAGCAGTGGAAAATCCAGGACAGGGGAATTTTACGAGCAGTACTTC. Translating it yields CASSGKSRTGEFYEQYF. The chain carries TRBV25-1 and TRBJ2-7, with 9 bases lining up with TRBD1. This CDR3 has 17 amino acids. J lost 4 bases, V lost 4 bases, and 14 bases had no gene match. The germline gives CDR1 MGHDK, CDR2 SYGVNS.

This clonotype counts as medium-sized (0.01 to 0.1%). The CDR3 bases are TGCAGTGCTAGATCCGGGTTCTCCTACGAGCAGTACTTC. Translation: CSARSGFSYEQYF. This chain joins TRBV20-1 and TRBJ2-7, with D uncertain. The V end was cut by 2 bases, the J end by 0 bases, with 8 bases between. The germline V gene has CDR1 DFQATT and CDR2 SNEGSKA (reference sequence). The CDR3 runs 13 residues.

By proportion, this clonotype is large. This chain links TRBV29-1 with TRBJ2-2; TRBD2 aligns across 8 bases. The CDR3 runs 15 residues. Germline V gene sequence: CDR1 SQVTM, CDR2 ANQGSEA. V lost 5 bases to trimming and J lost 4 bases; unmatched junction nucleotides: 9. In DNA form, the CDR3 reads TGCAGCGTTCCCGGGGTCGGGAGGGCCACCGGGGAGCTGTTTTTT. Its protein product is CSVPGVGRATGELFF.

Within the sample, this clonotype is medium-sized. The chain couples TRBV14 to TRBJ2-1; 7 positions match TRBD2. The CDR3 runs 16 residues. Germline-derived CDR1 and CDR2 are SGHDN and FVKESK. The trim removed 0 bases at V and 6 bases at J, leaving 8 bases unmatched. CDR3 coding DNA: TGTGCCAGCAGCCAAGAGGGGAGGGCCTTAATCAATGAGCAGTTCTTC. Translated, it gives CASSQEGRALINEQFF.

This clonotype is medium-sized (0.01 to 0.1%) in the sample. The genes are TRBV28 and TRBJ1-1, with no clear D. The length of the CDR3 is 13 residues. V was cut by 3 bases and J by 4 bases, with 9 bases left in between. From germline, CDR1 is MDHEN and CDR2 SYDVKM. Here the CDR3 DNA reads TGTGCCAGCAGTTTGATCGACACCACTGAAGCTTTCTTT. Translation gives CASSLIDTTEAFF.

By share, this clonotype counts as large. The chain links TRBV28 to TRBJ2-7, with 9 bases matching TRBD2. Germline V CDR1 and CDR2: MDHEN, SYDVKM. The J segment lost 1 base and the V segment lost 6 bases, leaving 7 bases of the junction unmatched. CDR3 length: 15 residues. In DNA form, the CDR3 reads TGTGCCAGCAGGGAGATAGCGGGAGTATCCTACGAGCAGTACTTC. This sequence encodes CASREIAGVSYEQYF.

Sample share makes this clonotype medium-sized. V gene TRBV2 combines with J gene TRBJ2-1; a weak D match, TRBD2 (6 bases). Trimming left V 6 bases short and J 7 bases short, with 13 bases between. The CDR3 has 13 residues. Germline V gene lookup returns CDR1 SNHLY and CDR2 FYNNEI. CDR3 in DNA: TGTGCCAGCAGAGTGGGGACTTTGAATGAGCAGTTCTTC. This encodes CASRVGTLNEQFF.

This clonotype is large within its sample. V usage is TRBV19 and J usage is TRBJ1-2; TRBD1 aligns across 7 bases. This CDR3 has 16 residues. CDR1 LNHDA and CDR2 SQIVND come from the germline V gene (reference sequence). Trimming cost V 5 bases and J 1 base; bases outside gene matches: 10. For the CDR3, the DNA is TGTGCCAGTAGTGACTTACTCAGGGGGATTAACTATGGCTACACCTTC. The encoded protein is CASSDLLRGINYGYTF.

This clonotype is large in the sample. V usage is TRBV25-1 and J usage is TRBJ2-7; tentative D call: TRBD1 (5 bases). Germline CDR1 MGHDK, CDR2 SYGVNS. The CDR3 has 15 amino acids. V was pared by 2 bases and J by 4 bases, with 15 bases between. The CDR3 sequence is CASSEHSAQEYEQYF. CDR3 in DNA: TGTGCCAGCAGTGAACATTCGGCACAGGAGTACGAGCAGTACTTC.

By proportion, this clonotype is large. The chain joins TRBV20-1 to TRBJ2-1; D remains unclear. Trimming shortened V by 3 bases and J by 8 bases, and 20 bases separated the two germline ends. The germline CDR1 and CDR2 sequences are DFQATT and SNEGSKA (reference sequence). This CDR3 region has 15 residues. The CDR3 sequence is CSASGSFTPGDEQFF. The CDR3 nucleotides read TGCAGTGCTAGCGGGTCCTTTACTCCTGGCGATGAGCAGTTCTTC.

This clonotype was observed a handful of times. As the CDR3 is not closed by the conserved phenylalanine or tryptophan, this likely results from a read error. J is TRBJ2-1 and V is TRBV24-1; TRBD2 matches at 9 bases. Germline values: CDR1 KGHDR, CDR2 SFDVKD. The CDR3 covers 13 residues. Trimming took 11 bases from V and 6 from J; bases not matched to a gene: 7. CDR3 region: CASGGTSPNEQFS. In DNA, the CDR3 is TGTGCCAGCGGGGGGACTAGCCCCAATGAGCAGTTCTCC.

Judged by abundance, this clonotype is large. CDR3 DNA: TGTGCCAGCAGTCCCAAGCCGGGGGATGAGCAGTTCTTC. Translation gives CASSPKPGDEQFF. The gene calls are TRBV28 and TRBJ2-1, with D possibly TRBD2 on 6 matching bases. Germline lookup yields CDR1 MDHEN and CDR2 SYDVKM. V lost 5 bases, J lost 8 bases, and 13 bases lay in between. The CDR3 totals 13 residues.

This clonotype is medium-sized (0.01 to 0.1%) by share. The chain carries TRBV6-4 and TRBJ2-1, with D possibly matching TRBD1 (6 bases). CDR3 length equals 12 residues. Germline CDR1 and CDR2: MRHNA and SNTAGT. V lost 6 bases to trimming and J lost 10 bases, with 13 bases between them. In nucleotides, the CDR3 is TGTGCCAGCAGCGCAGGGGAGAGCGAGCAGTTCTTC. It specifies CASSAGESEQFF.

This clonotype qualifies as large. The chain carries TRBV7-2 and TRBJ2-6; D is undetermined. The CDR3 runs to 15 residues. Germline V CDR1 and CDR2: SGHTA, FQGNSA. Trimming shortened V by 2 bases and J by 2 bases, and 7 bases separated the two germline ends. CDR3 region: CASSLRRAGANVLTF. In nucleotides, the CDR3 is TGTGCCAGCAGCTTACGTAGGGCTGGGGCCAACGTCCTGACTTTC.

This clonotype showed up just once. The V and J genes are TRBV29-1 and TRBJ2-2; possibly TRBD2 for D (7 bases). This CDR3 contains 15 residues. The V gene's germline CDR1 is SQVTM and CDR2 ANQGSEA. V lost 5 bases and J 4 bases, leaving 17 bases between the germline ends. CDR3: CSVPGVGGATGELFF. The CDR3, as DNA: TGCAGCGTTCCCGGGGTTGGGGGGGCCACCGGGGAGCTGTTTTTT.

In its sample, this clonotype ranks as medium-sized. The rearrangement joins TRBV28 to TRBJ2-7; TRBD1 matches at 7 bases. V gave up 3 bases and J gave up 10 bases; unmatched junction bases: 6. This CDR3 comprises 12 residues. Germline V CDR1 and CDR2: MDHEN, SYDVKM. This chain's CDR3 is CASSFDRAEQYF. The CDR3 bases are TGTGCCAGCAGTTTCGACAGGGCGGAACAGTACTTC.

This clonotype rates as large. The chain is built from TRBV19 and TRBJ2-4; 7 nucleotides line up with TRBD1. Germline CDR1 reads LNHDA; CDR2 reads SQIVND (reference sequence). This CDR3 is built from 13 residues. Trimming at V came to 7 bases and at J to 6 bases, leaving 6 bases not matched to a gene. Here the CDR3 DNA reads TGTGCCAGTATAGGGGACAGCCGAAACATTCAGTACTTC. This translates into CASIGDSRNIQYF.

Sample share makes this clonotype medium-sized. The V gene is TRBV19, the J gene TRBJ2-1; TRBD1 is a possible D gene (6 bases). The germline V gene has CDR1 LNHDA and CDR2 SQIVND (reference sequence). The CDR3 contains 16 residues. V shed 1 base and J shed 3 bases, with 13 bases lying between them. This chain's CDR3 is CASSIGGLDIYNEQFF. CDR3 nucleotide sequence: TGTGCCAGTAGTATAGGGGGGCTAGATATCTACAATGAGCAGTTCTTC.

Judged by abundance, this clonotype is large. The chain recombines TRBV27 with TRBJ1-6; D not certain. Germline CDR1 and CDR2: MNHEY and SMNVEV (reference sequence). This CDR3 spans 18 amino acids. V gave up 2 bases and J gave up 0 bases, with 14 bases separating them. In DNA form, the CDR3 reads TGTGCCAGCAGTTTAGGTGGGCAGCTGAGCTCCTATAATTCACCCCTCCACTTT. Translating it yields CASSLGGQLSSYNSPLHF.

J is TRBJ2-1 and V is TRBV3-1; no reliable D call. V was shortened by 4 bases and J by 2 bases, with 15 bases between the two germline ends. Germline loops: CDR1 LGHDT, CDR2 YNNKEL (reference sequence). There are 16 residues in the CDR3. CDR3 DNA: TGTGCCAGCAGCCCCCCCGGTGACTCCGCCTACAATGAGCAGTTCTTC. The encoded protein is CASSPPGDSAYNEQFF.